This passage covers 13 T cell receptor beta chains from one sample sequenced in a study of T cell clones after liver transplantation. Sequencing used immunoSEQ multiplex PCR; TCRdb keeps in-frame clones, though not all of them. The sample records under 130,000 clones, under 90% being singletons. Sequenced here: CD4+ T cells from blood, sampled around 49 months after liver transplant. Receptors were obtained from a human patient who received a liver transplant. Some T cells may trace back to the graft donor.

V and J are TRBV19 and TRBJ2-5; TRBD1 matches 8 bases. Trimming cost V 8 bases and J 5 bases; bases outside gene matches: 16. CDR1 is LNHDA, CDR2 SQIVND, per germline (reference sequence). The CDR3 contains 16 residues. The CDR3 DNA reads TGTGCCAGTTCCTCCGGCCGACAGGGGTATGAGGAGACCCAGTACTTC. Amino acid sequence: CASSSGRQGYEETQYF.

The V gene is TRBV15, the J gene TRBJ1-5, with D unclear. V lost 5 bases and J lost 1, with 6 bases in between. The CDR3 has 13 amino acids. CDR1 is LNHNV, CDR2 YYDKDF, per germline (reference sequence). For the CDR3, the DNA is TGTGCCACCAGCTTAGGCAGCAATCAGCCCCAGCATTTT. Amino acids: CATSLGSNQPQHF.

This chain uses TRBV6-1 with TRBJ2-2; D assignment may be TRBD1 or TRBD2 (5 bases each). The V gene lost 7 bases and the J gene lost 6 bases, with 15 bases spanning the gap. Germline CDR1 and CDR2: MNHNS and SASEGT. The CDR3 has 14 amino acids. The CDR3 bases are TGTGCCAGCACCTCGAGAGGGGTCCCCGGGGAGCTGTTTTTT. Amino acid sequence: CASTSRGVPGELFF.

Note on this clone: A junction end diverges from the germline sequence, so it may reflect a read error. The V and J genes are TRBV2 and TRBJ1-1, with D uncertain. Germline CDR1 is SNHLY and CDR2 is FYNNEI. The CDR3 runs 13 residues. CDR3 loop: CASSGRANAEAFF. CDR3 sequence (DNA): TGTGCCAGCAGTGGGAGGGCGAACGCTGAAGCTTTCTTT. Together with reference TRBV2 and TRBJ1-1, the CDR3 gives the full variable domain: EPEVTQTPSHQVTQMGQEVILRCVPISNHLYFYWYRQILGQKVEFLVSFYNNEISEKSEIFDDQFSVERPDGSNFTLKIRSTKLEDSAMYFCASSGRANAEAFFGQGTRLTVV.

This clone was seen once. The V call is TRBV30, the J call TRBJ1-1, with 7 bases lining up with TRBD1. The ends lost 2 bases at V and 0 bases at J; junction bases unmatched: 9. Germline V gene lookup returns CDR1 GTSNPN and CDR2 SVGIG (reference sequence). The CDR3 totals 16 residues. The CDR3 protein is CAWSFRRGLMNTEAFF. The CDR3 nucleotides are TGTGCCTGGAGTTTCCGGAGGGGGCTGATGAACACTGAAGCTTTCTTT.

The rearrangement joins TRBV6-1 to TRBJ1-5; D may be TRBD1 (6 bases). Germline-derived CDR1 and CDR2 are MNHNS and SASEGT. CDR3 length equals 15 residues. V gave up 2 bases and J gave up 7 bases, with 15 bases separating them. Written as DNA, the CDR3 is TGTGCCAGCAGTGAAAGCCCAGGGGTAGGACAGCCCCAGCATTTT. Its translation: CASSESPGVGQPQHF.

The rearrangement uses TRBV6-5 and TRBJ1-1; D possibly corresponds to TRBD1 (5 bases). Per germline, CDR1 MNHEY and CDR2 SVGAGI. The CDR3 consists of 16 residues. The V end lost 1 base, the J end lost 4 bases, and 16 bases lay between the germline ends. The DNA of the CDR3 is TGTGCCAGCAGTTACTTGATCGGGGGTACGGGCACTGAAGCTTTCTTT. This translates into CASSYLIGGTGTEAFF.

The rearrangement uses TRBV29-1 and TRBJ2-1; the match to TRBD2 covers 11 bases. Trimming took 6 bases from V and 6 from J; bases not matched to a gene: 7. Germline assignment: CDR1 SQVTM and CDR2 ANQGSEA. This CDR3 contains 14 residues. The DNA for the CDR3 is TGCAGCGTAGCTAGCGGGAGGAGGGGCAATGAGCAGTTCTTC. This gives the protein CSVASGRRGNEQFF.

This clone was detected only once. V gene TRBV7-2 combines with J gene TRBJ1-5; no firm D call. This CDR3 is 17 amino acids long. With 5 bases removed from V and 2 bases from J, the gap between germline ends came to 19 bases. The V gene's germline CDR1 is SGHTA and CDR2 FQGNSA. The CDR3 nucleotides read TGTGCCAGCAGCCCGGCCGTCGCCGCGGTCCGCAATCAGCCCCAGCATTTT. It yields the protein CASSPAVAAVRNQPQHF.

This chain links TRBV7-9 with TRBJ1-1; D remains unclear. CDR1 and CDR2 from the germline V gene are SEHNR and FQNEAQ (reference sequence). V shed 1 base and J shed 0 bases, with 12 bases lying between them. This CDR3 comprises 16 residues. The CDR3 spells CASSLGVGGLNTEAFF. The CDR3 region has the DNA TGTGCCAGCAGCTTAGGAGTGGGCGGTTTGAACACTGAAGCTTTCTTT.

The CDR3 loop reads CASSLGGEQFF. CDR3 coding DNA: TGTGCCAGCAGCTTAGGTGGTGAGCAGTTCTTC. The chain links TRBV7-6 to TRBJ2-1; no clear D. This CDR3 spans 11 amino acids. Germline lookup yields CDR1 SGHVS and CDR2 FNYEAQ. V was pared by 1 base and J by 9 bases, with 4 bases between. Variable domain in full (rest from reference TRBV7-6 and TRBJ2-1): GAGVSQSPRYKVTKRGQDVALRCDPISGHVSLYWYRQALGQGPEFLTYFNYEAQQDKSGLPNDRFSAERPEGSISTLTIQRTEQRDSAMYRCASSLGGEQFFGPGTRLTVL.

The chain is built from TRBV7-2 and TRBJ1-6; D remains unclear. The V gene lost 5 bases and the J gene lost 10 bases, with 12 bases spanning the gap. CDR3 length: 13 residues. Germline V gives CDR1 SGHTA, CDR2 FQGNSA. The CDR3 is CASSLVLGSPLHF. CDR3 sequence (DNA): TGTGCCAGCAGCCTGGTTCTAGGATCACCCCTCCACTTT.

The chain is built from TRBV5-8 and TRBJ2-3, with D maybe TRBD2 (6 bases). Trimming shortened V by 0 bases and J by 2 bases, and 19 bases separated the two germline ends. The CDR3 loop spans 18 amino acids. CDR1 is SGHTS and CDR2 is YDEGEE in the germline V gene. CDR3 amino acids: CASSLDAGRTRTTDTQYF. In nucleotides, the CDR3 is TGTGCCAGCAGCTTGGACGCGGGACGGACGAGGACCACAGATACGCAGTATTTT.